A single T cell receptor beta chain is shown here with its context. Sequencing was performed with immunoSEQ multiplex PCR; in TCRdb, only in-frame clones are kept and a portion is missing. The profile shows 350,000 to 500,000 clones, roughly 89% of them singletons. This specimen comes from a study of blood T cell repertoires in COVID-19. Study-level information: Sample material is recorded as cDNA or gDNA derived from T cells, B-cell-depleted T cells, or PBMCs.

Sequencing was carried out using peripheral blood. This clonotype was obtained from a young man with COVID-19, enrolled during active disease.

CDR3 nucleotide sequence: TGTGCCAGCAGCCGGGGGGTAGCGGGAGACCTCTATGAGCAGTTCTTC. As protein: CASSRGVAGDLYEQFF. This chain uses TRBV7-9 with TRBJ2-1; 9 nucleotides match TRBD2. J gave up 8 bases and V 5 bases, and 13 bases lay outside the gene matches. CDR1 SEHNR and CDR2 FQNEAQ come from the germline V gene (reference sequence). The CDR3 is made up of 16 amino acids.